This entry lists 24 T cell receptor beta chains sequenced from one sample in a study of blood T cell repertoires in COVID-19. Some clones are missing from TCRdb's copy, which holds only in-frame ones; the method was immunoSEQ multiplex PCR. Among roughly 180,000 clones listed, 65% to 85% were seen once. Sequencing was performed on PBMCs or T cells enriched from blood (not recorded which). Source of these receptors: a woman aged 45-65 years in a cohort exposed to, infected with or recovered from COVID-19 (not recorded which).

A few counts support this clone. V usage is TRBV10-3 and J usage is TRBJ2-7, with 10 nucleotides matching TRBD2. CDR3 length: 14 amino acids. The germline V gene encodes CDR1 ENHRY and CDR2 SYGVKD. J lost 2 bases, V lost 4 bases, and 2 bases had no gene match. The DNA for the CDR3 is TGTGCCATCAGTGCAACTAGCGGGACCTACGAGCAGTACTTC. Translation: CAISATSGTYEQYF.

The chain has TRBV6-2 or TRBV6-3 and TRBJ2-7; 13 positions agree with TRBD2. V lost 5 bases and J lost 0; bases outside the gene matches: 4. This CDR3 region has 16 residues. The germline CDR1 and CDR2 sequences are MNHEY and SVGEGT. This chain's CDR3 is CASSPRTSGSSYEQYF. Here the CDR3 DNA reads TGTGCCAGCAGTCCCCGGACTAGCGGGAGCTCCTACGAGCAGTACTTC.

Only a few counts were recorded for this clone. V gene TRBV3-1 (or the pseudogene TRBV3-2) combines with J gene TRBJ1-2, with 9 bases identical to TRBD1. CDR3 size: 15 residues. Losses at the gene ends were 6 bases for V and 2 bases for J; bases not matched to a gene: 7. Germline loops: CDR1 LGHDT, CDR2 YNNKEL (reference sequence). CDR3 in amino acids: CASRPRDRENYGYTF. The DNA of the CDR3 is TGTGCCAGCAGACCCCGGGACAGGGAGAACTATGGCTACACCTTC.

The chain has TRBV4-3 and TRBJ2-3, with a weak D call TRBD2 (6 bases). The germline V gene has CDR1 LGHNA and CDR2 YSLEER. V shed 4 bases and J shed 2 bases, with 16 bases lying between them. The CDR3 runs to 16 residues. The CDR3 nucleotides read TGCGCCAGCAGCCCCACCGGCGGACTAAACACAGATACGCAGTATTTT. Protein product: CASSPTGGLNTDTQYF.

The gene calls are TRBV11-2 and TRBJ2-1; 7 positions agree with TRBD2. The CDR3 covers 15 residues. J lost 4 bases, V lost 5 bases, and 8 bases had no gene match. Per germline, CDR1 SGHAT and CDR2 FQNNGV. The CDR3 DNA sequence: TGTGCCAGCAGCGTGTTAGCGGGTCCTTACAATGAGCAGTTCTTC. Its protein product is CASSVLAGPYNEQFF.

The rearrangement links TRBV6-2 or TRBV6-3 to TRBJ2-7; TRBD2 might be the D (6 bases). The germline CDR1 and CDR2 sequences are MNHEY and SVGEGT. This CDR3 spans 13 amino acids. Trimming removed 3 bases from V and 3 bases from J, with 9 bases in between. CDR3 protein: CASSYFGGYEQYF. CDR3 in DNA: TGTGCCAGCAGTTATTTCGGGGGCTACGAGCAGTACTTC.

CDR3 residues: CAWSVKGGLSGGYTF. The CDR3 coding sequence is TGTGCCTGGAGTGTGAAGGGAGGGCTTTCGGGAGGCTACACCTTC. This chain links TRBV30 with TRBJ1-2; D is unresolved. V lost 0 bases to trimming and J lost 8 bases, with 19 bases between them. CDR1 is GTSNPN and CDR2 is SVGIG in the germline V gene (reference sequence). The CDR3 has 15 amino acids.

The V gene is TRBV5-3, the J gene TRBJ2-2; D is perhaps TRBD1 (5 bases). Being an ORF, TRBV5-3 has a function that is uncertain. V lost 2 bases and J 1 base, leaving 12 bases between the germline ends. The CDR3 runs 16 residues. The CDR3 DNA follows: TGTGCCAGAAGCTTTCCTAACGGACAGAACACCGGGGAGCTGTTTTTT. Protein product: CARSFPNGQNTGELFF.

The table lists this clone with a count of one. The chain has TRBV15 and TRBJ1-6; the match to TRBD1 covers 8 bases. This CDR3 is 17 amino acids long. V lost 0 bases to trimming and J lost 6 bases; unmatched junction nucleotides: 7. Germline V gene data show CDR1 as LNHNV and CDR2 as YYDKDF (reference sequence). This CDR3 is CATSRERAGGGNSPLHF. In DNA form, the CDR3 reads TGTGCCACCAGCAGAGAAAGGGCAGGGGGCGGTAATTCACCCCTCCACTTT.

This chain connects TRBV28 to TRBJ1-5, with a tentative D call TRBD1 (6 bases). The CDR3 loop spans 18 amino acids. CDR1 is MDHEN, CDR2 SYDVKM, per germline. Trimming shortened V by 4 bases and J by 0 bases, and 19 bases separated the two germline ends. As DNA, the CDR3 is TGTGCCAGCAGTTCCGACCAGGGGCCTATTAATAGCAATCAGCCCCAGCATTTT. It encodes CASSSDQGPINSNQPQHF.

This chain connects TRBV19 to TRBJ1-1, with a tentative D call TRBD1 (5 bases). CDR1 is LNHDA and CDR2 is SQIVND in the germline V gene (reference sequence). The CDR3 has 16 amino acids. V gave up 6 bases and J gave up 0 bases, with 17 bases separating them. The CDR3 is CASSPRGHEMNTEAFF. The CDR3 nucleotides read TGTGCCAGTAGCCCCAGAGGACACGAAATGAACACTGAAGCTTTCTTT.

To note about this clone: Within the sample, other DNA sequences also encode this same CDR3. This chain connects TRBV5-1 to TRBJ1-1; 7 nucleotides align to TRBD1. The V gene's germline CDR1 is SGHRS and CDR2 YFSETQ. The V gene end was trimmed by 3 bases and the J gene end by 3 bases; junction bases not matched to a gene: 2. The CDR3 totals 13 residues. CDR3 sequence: CASSSQGDTEAFF. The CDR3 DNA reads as TGCGCCAGCAGCTCTCAGGGGGACACTGAAGCTTTCTTT.

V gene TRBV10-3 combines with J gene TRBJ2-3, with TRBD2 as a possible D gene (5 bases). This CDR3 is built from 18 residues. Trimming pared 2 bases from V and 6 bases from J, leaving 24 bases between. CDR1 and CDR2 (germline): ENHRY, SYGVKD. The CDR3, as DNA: TGTGCCATCAGTGAGATACAAAGAGCGGAAGACTTGAGGGATACGCAGTATTTT. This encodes CAISEIQRAEDLRDTQYF.

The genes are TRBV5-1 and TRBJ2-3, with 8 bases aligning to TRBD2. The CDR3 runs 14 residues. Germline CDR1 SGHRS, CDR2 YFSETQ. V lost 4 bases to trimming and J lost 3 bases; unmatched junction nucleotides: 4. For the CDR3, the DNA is TGCGCCAGCAGCGTGGGACTAGAGACAGATACGCAGTATTTT. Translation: CASSVGLETDTQYF.

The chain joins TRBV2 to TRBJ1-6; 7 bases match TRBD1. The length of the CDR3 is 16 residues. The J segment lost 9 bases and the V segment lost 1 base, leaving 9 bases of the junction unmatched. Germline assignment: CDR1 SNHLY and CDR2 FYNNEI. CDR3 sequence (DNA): TGTGCCAGCAGTGAAGACAGGGGAACTACCGGTTCACCCCTCCACTTT. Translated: CASSEDRGTTGSPLHF.

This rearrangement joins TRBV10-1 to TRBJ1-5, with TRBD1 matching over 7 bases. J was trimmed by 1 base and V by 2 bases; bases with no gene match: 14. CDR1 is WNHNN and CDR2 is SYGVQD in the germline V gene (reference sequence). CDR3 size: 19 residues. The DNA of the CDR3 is TGCGCCAGCAGTGAGGCTGGGGCTGGGCAGGGGGGAAGCAATCAGCCCCAGCATTTT. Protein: CASSEAGAGQGGSNQPQHF.

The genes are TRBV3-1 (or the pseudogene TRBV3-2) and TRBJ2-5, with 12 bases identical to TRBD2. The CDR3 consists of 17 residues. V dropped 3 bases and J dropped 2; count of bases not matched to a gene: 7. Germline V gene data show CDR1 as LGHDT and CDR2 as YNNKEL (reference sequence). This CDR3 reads CASSHRFGTSGQETQYF. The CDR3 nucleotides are TGTGCCAGCAGCCACCGCTTCGGGACTAGCGGGCAAGAGACCCAGTACTTC.

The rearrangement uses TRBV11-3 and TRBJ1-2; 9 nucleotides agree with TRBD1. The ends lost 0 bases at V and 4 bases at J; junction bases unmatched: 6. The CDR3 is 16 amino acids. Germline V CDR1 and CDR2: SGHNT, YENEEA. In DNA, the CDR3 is TGTGCCAGCAGCTTAGATGATAAGGACAGGGGCTATGGCTACACCTTC. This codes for CASSLDDKDRGYGYTF.

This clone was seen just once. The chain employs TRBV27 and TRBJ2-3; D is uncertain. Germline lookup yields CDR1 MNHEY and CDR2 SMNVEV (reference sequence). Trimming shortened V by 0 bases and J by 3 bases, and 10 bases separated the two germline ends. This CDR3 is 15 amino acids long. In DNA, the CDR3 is TGTGCCAGCAGTTTATCTCTTGAGAGAACAGATACGCAGTATTTT. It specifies CASSLSLERTDTQYF.

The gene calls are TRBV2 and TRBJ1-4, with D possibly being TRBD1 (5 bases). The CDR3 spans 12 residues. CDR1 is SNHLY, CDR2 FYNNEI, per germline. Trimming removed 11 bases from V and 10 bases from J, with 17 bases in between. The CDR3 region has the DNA TGTGCCGACCGGGACCGGCGGGGAAAACTGTTTTTT. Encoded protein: CADRDRRGKLFF.

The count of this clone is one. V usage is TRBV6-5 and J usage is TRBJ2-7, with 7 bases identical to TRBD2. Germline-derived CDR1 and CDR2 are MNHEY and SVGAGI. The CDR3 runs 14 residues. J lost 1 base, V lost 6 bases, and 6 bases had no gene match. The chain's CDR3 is CASRGSGGSYEQYF. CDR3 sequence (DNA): TGTGCCAGCAGGGGATCGGGGGGTTCCTACGAGCAGTACTTC.

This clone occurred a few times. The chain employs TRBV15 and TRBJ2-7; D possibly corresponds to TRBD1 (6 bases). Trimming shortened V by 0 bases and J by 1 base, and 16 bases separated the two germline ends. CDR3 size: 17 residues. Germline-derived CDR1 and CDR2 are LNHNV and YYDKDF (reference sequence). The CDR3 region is CATSRDTGNTLSYEQYF. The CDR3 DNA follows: TGTGCCACCAGCAGAGACACAGGGAACACGTTATCCTACGAGCAGTACTTC.

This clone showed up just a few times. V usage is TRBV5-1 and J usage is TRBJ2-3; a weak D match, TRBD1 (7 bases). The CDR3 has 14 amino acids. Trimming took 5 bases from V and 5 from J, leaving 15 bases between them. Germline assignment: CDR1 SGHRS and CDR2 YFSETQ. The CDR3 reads CASREGAPQDTQYF. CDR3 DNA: TGCGCCAGCAGGGAGGGGGCGCCCCAAGATACGCAGTATTTT.

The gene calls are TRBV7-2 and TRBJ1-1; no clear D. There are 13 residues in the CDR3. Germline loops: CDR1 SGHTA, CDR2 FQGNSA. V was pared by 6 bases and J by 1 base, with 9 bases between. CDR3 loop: CASSSRANTEAFF. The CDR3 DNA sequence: TGTGCCAGCAGTTCGAGGGCGAACACTGAAGCTTTCTTT.